The 26 T cell receptor beta chains in this list originate from one sample, sequenced in a study of cytomegalovirus exposure and HLA in healthy donors. The PCR was carried out with 60 Vbeta primers and 13 Jbeta primers. Produced via immunoSEQ multiplex PCR; TCRdb's table is partial and in-frame only. Here the sample spans about 160,000 clones, more than 65% being singletons. Sequencing input: PBMCs. These receptors all come from a woman between 50 and 59 years old in good health and CMV-seronegative.

V gene TRBV4-3 combines with J gene TRBJ1-1; perhaps TRBD1 as D (6 bases). From germline, CDR1 is LGHNA and CDR2 YSLEER. CDR3 length: 13 amino acids. The ends were cut back, 5 bases at V and 5 bases at J, with 12 bases in the middle. CDR3 nucleotide sequence: TGCGCCAGCAGCTATATAAGGGGGACTGAAGCTTTCTTT. Its translation is CASSYIRGTEAFF.

This chain joins TRBV28 and TRBJ1-5; tentative D call: TRBD1 (6 bases). Trimming removed 1 base from V and 5 bases from J, with 24 bases in between. The CDR3 consists of 19 residues. Germline loops: CDR1 MDHEN, CDR2 SYDVKM. The CDR3 sequence is CASSLSWTATQIVDQPQHF. For the CDR3, the DNA is TGTGCCAGCAGTTTATCTTGGACAGCAACTCAGATAGTTGATCAGCCCCAGCATTTT.

This clone showed up just once. This chain links TRBV9 with TRBJ2-3, with D uncertain. CDR1 is SGDLS, CDR2 YYNGEE, per germline. The CDR3 is made up of 15 amino acids. Trimming removed 1 base at V and 0 bases at J, with 9 bases between. CDR3 DNA: TGTGCCAGCAGCGTATGGCTCCCTAGCACAGATACGCAGTATTTT. It translates to CASSVWLPSTDTQYF. The complete variable domain, with remaining parts taken from reference TRBV9 and TRBJ2-3, reads DSGVTQTPKHLITATGQRVTLRCSPRSGDLSVYWYQQSLDQGLQFLIQYYNGEERAKGNILERFSAQQFPDLHSELNLSSLELGDSALYFCASSVWLPSTDTQYFGPGTRLTVL.

Notes on this clone: Other DNA sequences in this specimen translate into the identical CDR3. The chain is built from TRBV28 and TRBJ1-1, with 8 bases identical to TRBD1. The CDR3 covers 17 residues. Germline-derived CDR1 and CDR2 are MDHEN and SYDVKM. J gave up 3 bases and V 4 bases, and 13 bases lay outside the gene matches. Here the CDR3 DNA reads TGTGCCAGCAGTTCTCCCGGGACAGGACAATCCTACACTGAAGCTTTCTTT. Protein: CASSSPGTGQSYTEAFF.

The chain employs TRBV27 and TRBJ2-1; D is ambiguous. Germline V gene lookup returns CDR1 MNHEY and CDR2 SMNVEV (reference sequence). CDR3 size: 13 residues. The germline V and J ends were trimmed by 6 bases and 2 bases, with 8 bases remaining between them. In DNA, the CDR3 is TGTGCCAGCAGCTCCTCGGCCTACAATGAGCAGTTCTTC. This sequence encodes CASSSSAYNEQFF.

This clone has just one count. A much larger clonotype is one base distant, so this may be a read error. The J gene is TRBJ1-2, the V gene TRBV7-2; D may be TRBD1 (6 bases). The V gene lost 3 bases and the J gene lost 2 bases, with 7 bases spanning the gap. Per the germline V gene, CDR1 is SGHTA and CDR2 is FQGNSA. The CDR3 runs 13 residues. CDR3 in DNA: TGTGCCAGCAGCTTTACAGGGAACTATGGCTACACCTTC. Amino acids: CASSFTGNYGYTF.

The CDR3 bases are TGTGCCAGCAGTGAATTTTTGACAGGGGATACTGAGCAGTTCTTC. Residues: CASSEFLTGDTEQFF. V gene TRBV6-1 combines with J gene TRBJ2-1; 8 bases are shared with TRBD1. CDR1 is MNHNS and CDR2 is SASEGT in the germline V gene. The CDR3 extends over 15 amino acids. V was pared by 2 bases and J by 9 bases, with 9 bases of the junction left unmatched.

A remark on this clone: This sample includes further DNA sequences coding for the same CDR3. The chain carries TRBV19 and TRBJ1-6, with D hard to call. V gave up 5 bases and J gave up 0 bases, with 17 bases separating them. This CDR3 contains 18 residues. Germline CDR1 reads LNHDA; CDR2 reads SQIVND (reference sequence). CDR3: CASSAFVRGNSYNSPLHF. The CDR3 coding sequence is TGTGCCAGTAGTGCCTTCGTTAGAGGTAACTCCTATAATTCACCCCTCCACTTT.

This clone was counted only a few times. V is TRBV2 and J is TRBJ1-1, with a weak D call TRBD1 (6 bases). Germline V gene lookup returns CDR1 SNHLY and CDR2 FYNNEI. The CDR3 has 12 amino acids. V was pared by 10 bases and J by 5 bases, with 14 bases between. Here the CDR3 DNA reads TGTGCCACCCAGGGGATCGGAACTGAAGCTTTCTTT. It translates to CATQGIGTEAFF.

The chain carries TRBV11-3 and TRBJ1-1; no reliable D call. Trimming took off 3 bases at V and 1 base at J, with 6 bases between the two ends. The CDR3 has 13 residues. Germline-derived CDR1 and CDR2 are SGHNT and YENEEA. In DNA, the CDR3 is TGTGCCAGCAGCTTTTCCAGGAACACTGAAGCTTTCTTT. This encodes CASSFSRNTEAFF. Using reference TRBV11-3 and TRBJ1-1 for the parts outside the CDR3, the full variable domain is EAGVVQSPRYKIIEKKQPVAFWCNPISGHNTLYWYLQNLGQGPELLIRYENEEAVDDSQLPKDRFSAERLKGVDSTLKIQPAELGDSAVYLCASSFSRNTEAFFGQGTRLTVV.

The chain employs TRBV2 and TRBJ1-2, with D possibly being TRBD1 (5 bases). There are 16 residues in the CDR3. V was cut by 3 bases and J by 7 bases, with 21 bases left in between. CDR1 SNHLY and CDR2 FYNNEI come from the germline V gene. Written as DNA, the CDR3 is TGTGCCAGCAGTGATCTGACCGCGGTCTTGCAGGGTGGCTACACCTTC. Encoded protein: CASSDLTAVLQGGYTF. Complete variable domain (other parts from reference TRBV2 and TRBJ1-2): EPEVTQTPSHQVTQMGQEVILRCVPISNHLYFYWYRQILGQKVEFLVSFYNNEISEKSEIFDDQFSVERPDGSNFTLKIRSTKLEDSAMYFCASSDLTAVLQGGYTFGSGTRLTVV.

The chain is built from TRBV19 and TRBJ2-7; 9 bases map to TRBD1. The CDR3 length is 15 residues. The V segment lost 4 bases and the J segment 5 bases; nucleotides outside the gene matches: 9. Looked up from germline, CDR1 is LNHDA and CDR2 is SQIVND (reference sequence). The CDR3 nucleotides read TGTGCCAGTAGTACCGGACGGGACAGGGCCCACGAGCAGTACTTC. Protein product: CASSTGRDRAHEQYF.

This clone appeared a single time. This rearrangement joins TRBV6-5 to TRBJ1-3; D is unclear. The CDR3 length is 13 residues. The germline gives CDR1 MNHEY, CDR2 SVGAGI. V was clipped by 7 bases and J by 3 bases, with 10 bases between them. CDR3 sequence: CASTSSSGNTIYF. In DNA, the CDR3 is TGTGCCAGCACTTCTTCTAGTGGAAACACCATATATTTT.

The rearrangement joins TRBV5-1 to TRBJ2-1; 9 positions agree with TRBD2. With V trimmed by 3 bases and J by 7 bases, 5 bases remained unmatched. CDR1 is SGHRS, CDR2 YFSETQ, per germline. This CDR3 is built from 14 residues. The CDR3 sequence is CASSSGTSSNEQFF. In DNA, the CDR3 is TGCGCCAGCAGCTCGGGGACTAGCAGTAATGAGCAGTTCTTC.

This chain connects TRBV7-6 to TRBJ1-2; 8 bases agree with TRBD1. CDR1 is SGHVS and CDR2 is FNYEAQ in the germline V gene. This CDR3 spans 13 amino acids. After removal of 5 bases from V and 5 bases from J, the junction contained 4 bases not matched to a gene. CDR3 sequence reads: CASSPGQGYGYTF. The CDR3 bases are TGTGCCAGCAGCCCCGGACAGGGTTATGGCTACACCTTC.

The gene calls are TRBV7-8 and TRBJ1-3; the D is unclear. In germline, CDR1 is SGHVS, CDR2 FQNEAQ. The V and J ends lost 2 bases and 1 base respectively, with 9 bases between them. The CDR3 totals 15 residues. The CDR3 coding sequence is TGTGCCAGCAGCTTATTCGCGGCGTCTGGAAACACCATATATTTT. It translates to CASSLFAASGNTIYF.

DNA for the CDR3: TGTGCCAGCAGTTACGGGACAAAAGAGACCCAGTACTTC. It encodes CASSYGTKETQYF. The chain joins TRBV6-6 to TRBJ2-5; weak D call: TRBD1 (6 bases). Per germline, CDR1 MNHNY and CDR2 SVGAGI (reference sequence). Trimming removed 2 bases at V and 3 bases at J, with 7 bases between. The CDR3 spans 13 residues.

This clone appeared a few times. The chain uses TRBV12-5 and TRBJ2-3, with a weak D call TRBD1 (6 bases). This CDR3 spans 13 amino acids. V lost 6 bases and J lost 4, with 11 bases in between. Germline V lookup: CDR1 LGHNT, CDR2 FRNRAP. In DNA, the CDR3 is TGTGCTAGTGGACCAGGGGAGTCAGATACGCAGTATTTT. It codes for CASGPGESDTQYF.

The chain carries TRBV11-2 and TRBJ2-1, with D possibly matching TRBD1 (5 bases). Trimming shortened V by 7 bases and J by 9 bases, and 25 bases separated the two germline ends. In germline, CDR1 is SGHAT, CDR2 FQNNGV. The CDR3 spans 16 residues. CDR3 sequence: CASNAKRGVLIGEQFF. The CDR3 coding sequence is TGTGCCAGCAACGCAAAAAGGGGCGTCTTGATTGGTGAGCAGTTCTTC.

The rearrangement links TRBV28 to TRBJ2-1; the match to TRBD2 covers 8 bases. This CDR3 is built from 14 residues. CDR1 and CDR2 (germline): MDHEN, SYDVKM. V trimming: 10 bases; J trimming: 4 bases; junction bases outside the gene matches: 9. This CDR3 reads CAIHQAGEYNEQFF. CDR3 nucleotide sequence: TGTGCCATTCACCAAGCGGGAGAGTACAATGAGCAGTTCTTC.

This clone appeared a single time. The V call is TRBV6-1, the J call TRBJ1-5; D gene unclear. Germline assignment: CDR1 MNHNS and CDR2 SASEGT. The V gene lost 1 base and the J gene lost 4 bases, with 11 bases spanning the gap. The CDR3 covers 15 residues. The CDR3 DNA follows: TGTGCCAGCAGTGAAGATAAGATCCGGAATCAGCCCCAGCATTTT. It encodes CASSEDKIRNQPQHF.

The chain uses TRBV7-6 and TRBJ2-1; 11 bases line up with TRBD2. CDR1 is SGHVS and CDR2 is FNYEAQ in the germline V gene. After removal of 5 bases from V and 3 bases from J, the junction contained 0 bases not matched to a gene. The CDR3 contains 14 residues. This CDR3 reads CASSTSGGYNEQFF. In nucleotides, the CDR3 is TGTGCCAGCAGCACTAGCGGGGGCTACAATGAGCAGTTCTTC.

J is TRBJ2-3 and V is TRBV28; no definite D call. CDR3 length equals 16 residues. Trimming pared 5 bases from V and 1 base from J, leaving 16 bases between. CDR1 is MDHEN and CDR2 is SYDVKM in the germline V gene. CDR3 coding DNA: TGTGCCAGCAGTCTGTTACTCGGCGGTCGCACAGATACGCAGTATTTT. Residues: CASSLLLGGRTDTQYF.

The chain employs TRBV5-8 and TRBJ2-4, with TRBD1 as a possible D gene (6 bases). The CDR3 has 14 residues. Germline loops: CDR1 SGHTS, CDR2 YDEGEE. The germline V and J ends were trimmed by 4 bases and 7 bases, with 15 bases remaining between them. The DNA of the CDR3 is TGTGCCAGCAGCCTAGAGGGGGACCGGAACATTCAGTACTTC. Translated: CASSLEGDRNIQYF.

The chain is built from TRBV5-1 and TRBJ1-3, with D perhaps matching TRBD1 (6 bases). This CDR3 contains 15 residues. CDR1 SGHRS and CDR2 YFSETQ come from the germline V gene. V gave up 0 bases and J gave up 4 bases, with 11 bases separating them. The CDR3 bases are TGCGCCAGCAGCTTGGAAGGACAGATAGGAAACACCATATATTTT. Translating it yields CASSLEGQIGNTIYF.

The chain joins TRBV13 to TRBJ2-3; D is perhaps TRBD2 (6 bases). The V gene's germline CDR1 is PRHDT and CDR2 FYEKMQ (reference sequence). V lost 5 bases and J lost 2, with 11 bases in between. CDR3 length: 14 amino acids. The CDR3 DNA sequence: TGTGCCAGCAGCCGCACGGGGGACACAGATACGCAGTATTTT. Its translation is CASSRTGDTDTQYF.